This is a list of T cell receptor beta chains from one sample in a study of blood T cell repertoires in COVID-19. Data came from immunoSEQ multiplex PCR; TCRdb stores just in-frame clones and leaves some out. Altogether about 210,000 clones are present, about 91% being singletons, with the ten largest covering 10%. The specimen sequenced was PBMCs or T cells enriched from blood (not recorded which). The receptors come from a man younger than 35 with acute COVID-19. Each CDR3 is given with its conserved first and last residue. D genes are given only for firm matches. Some rows have no size entry. The others give once, few or many, or a class for an expanded clone.

TRBV24-1,TRBJ2-1,16,TRBD2,NA,CATSDPVIAGGNEQFF,TGTGCCACCAGTGACCCCGTGATAGCGGGAGGCAATGAGCAGTTCTTC
TRBV4-1,TRBJ1-1,15,TRBD1,NA,CASSQDPGGFAEAFF,TGCGCCAGCAGCCAAGATCCAGGGGGCTTCGCTGAAGCTTTCTTT
TRBV7-2,TRBJ1-1,15,NA,NA,CASSLENRLNTEAFF,TGTGCCAGCAGCTTAGAAAACAGATTGAACACTGAAGCTTTCTTT
TRBV28,TRBJ2-5,17,TRBD2,NA,CASSLGMTSGNQETQYF,TGTGCCAGCAGTTTGGGAATGACTAGCGGGAACCAAGAGACCCAGTACTTC
TRBV7-2,TRBJ2-7,17,TRBD2,NA,CASSLALRGVLKSEQYF,TGTGCCAGCAGCTTAGCGCTCCGGGGGGTCCTGAAGAGCGAGCAGTACTTC
TRBV11-2,TRBJ1-2,15,NA,once,CASSTLQNPNYGYTF,TGTGCCAGCAGCACGCTCCAGAATCCTAACTATGGCTACACCTTC
TRBV7-9,TRBJ2-3,13,NA,NA,CASSLGAGDTQYF,TGTGCCAGCAGCTTAGGAGCGGGAGATACGCAGTATTTT
TRBV28,TRBJ2-6,16,TRBD1,NA,CARPGQGNSGANVLTF,TGTGCCAGACCGGGACAGGGTAACTCTGGGGCCAACGTCCTGACTTTC
TRBV5-1,TRBJ2-2,17,NA,NA,CASSPDIRLANTGELFF,TGCGCCAGCAGCCCCGATATAAGACTAGCGAACACCGGGGAGCTGTTTTTT
TRBV28,TRBJ2-7,14,NA,NA,CASSPPGVSYEQYF,TGTGCCAGCAGTCCCCCGGGGGTCTCCTACGAGCAGTACTTC
TRBV6-5,TRBJ2-5,13,NA,few,CASGVTLRGTQYF,TGTGCCAGTGGGGTCACTCTACGGGGGACCCAGTACTTC
TRBV5-1,TRBJ2-1,16,TRBD2,NA,CASSSSTSGRANEQFF,TGCGCCAGCAGCTCTTCTACTAGCGGGAGGGCCAATGAGCAGTTCTTC
TRBV4-1,TRBJ1-6,16,NA,NA,CASSQDLGGINSPLHF,TGCGCCAGCAGCCAAGATCTAGGAGGGATCAATTCACCCCTCCACTTT
TRBV20-1,TRBJ2-5,15,TRBD1,NA,CSASTGTGYQETQYF,TGCAGTGCAAGTACCGGGACAGGGTACCAAGAGACCCAGTACTTC
TRBV30,TRBJ1-1,13,NA,NA,CAWSVFSDTEAFF,TGTGCCTGGAGTGTATTCAGCGACACTGAAGCTTTCTTT
TRBV19,TRBJ2-5,16,NA,NA,CASSTPWRQGQETQYF,TGTGCCAGTAGTACCCCGTGGCGGCAGGGACAAGAGACCCAGTACTTC
TRBV11-2,TRBJ2-1,14,TRBD1,NA,CASSLQGRYNEQFF,TGTGCCAGCAGCCTACAGGGGCGCTACAATGAGCAGTTCTTC
TRBV28,TRBJ1-2,15,NA,once,CASSLTKQETYGYTF,TGTGCCAGCAGCCTAACTAAACAGGAAACCTATGGCTACACCTTC
TRBV5-1,TRBJ2-2,19,TRBD2,NA,CASRLSSTLAGVETGELFF,TGCGCCAGCAGGCTTAGTTCCACACTAGCGGGAGTTGAGACCGGGGAGCTGTTTTTT
TRBV28,TRBJ2-7,18,TRBD2,NA,CASSLWQASGGFGYEQYF,TGTGCCAGCAGTTTATGGCAGGCTAGCGGTGGTTTTGGCTACGAGCAGTACTTC
TRBV7-2,TRBJ2-6,19,TRBD2,NA,CASSPPPGLAGAGANVLTF,TGTGCCAGCAGCCCACCGCCAGGACTAGCGGGAGCTGGGGCCAACGTCCTGACTTTC
TRBV7-9,TRBJ1-1,15,NA,once,CASSPYTGGNTEAFF,TGTGCCAGCAGTCCTTACACCGGGGGGAACACTGAAGCTTTCTTT
TRBV7-3,TRBJ1-2,13,NA,NA,CASSPNSGYGYTF,TGTGCCAGCAGCCCGAACAGCGGCTATGGCTACACCTTC
TRBV6-1,TRBJ2-1,16,TRBD2,NA,CASSEASSGSYNEQFF,TGTGCCAGCAGTGAAGCGTCTAGCGGGAGCTACAATGAGCAGTTCTTC
TRBV2,TRBJ2-1,12,NA,NA,CAGQGKDYEQFF,TGTGCCGGGCAGGGGAAAGACTATGAGCAGTTCTTC
TRBV28,TRBJ2-5,14,TRBD1,NA,CASSPGQGGETQYF,TGTGCCAGCAGCCCGGGACAGGGGGGGGAGACCCAGTACTTC
TRBV7-9,TRBJ1-1,13,NA,once,CASSLVDGGEAFF,TGTGCCAGCAGCTTGGTGGACGGAGGTGAAGCTTTCTTT
TRBV2,TRBJ1-2,13,NA,NA,CASSEARYYGYTF,TGTGCCAGCAGTGAAGCGCGGTATTACGGCTACACCTTC
TRBV4-3,TRBJ2-3,18,TRBD2,once,CASSQDRLAGGLTDTQYF,TGCGCCAGCAGCCAAGATCGACTAGCGGGAGGTTTAACAGATACGCAGTATTTT
TRBV7-6,TRBJ2-7,13,NA,NA,CASSLEEGYEQYF,TGTGCCAGCAGCTTAGAGGAGGGGTACGAGCAGTACTTC
TRBV28,TRBJ1-2,16,TRBD1,NA,CASSPSTGVSNYGYTF,TGTGCCAGCAGTCCATCGACAGGGGTATCGAACTATGGCTACACCTTC
TRBV14,TRBJ1-1,15,NA,NA,CASSQVGGMGTEAFF,TGTGCCAGCAGCCAAGTTGGAGGGATGGGGACTGAAGCTTTCTTT
TRBV7-2,TRBJ1-6,15,TRBD1,NA,CASSEPGQYNSPLHF,TGTGCCAGCAGCGAGCCGGGACAGTATAATTCACCCCTCCACTTT
TRBV28,TRBJ1-1,18,TRBD1,once,CASSSPRQGAFMNTEAFF,TGTGCCAGCAGTTCCCCTAGACAGGGGGCCTTCATGAACACTGAAGCTTTCTTT
TRBV5-6,TRBJ2-7,13,NA,NA,CASSDGGGHEQYF,TGTGCCAGCAGCGACGGAGGGGGCCACGAGCAGTACTTC
TRBV9,TRBJ1-2,15,NA,NA,CASSVATADYYGYTF,TGTGCCAGCAGCGTAGCCACTGCGGACTACTATGGCTACACCTTC
TRBV4-1,TRBJ1-6,18,TRBD1,NA,CASSLPRQGAQIDSPLHF,TGCGCCAGCAGCCTCCCCCGGCAGGGGGCGCAAATTGATTCACCCCTCCACTTT
TRBV5-8,TRBJ2-1,13,NA,NA,CASRHRGGGEQFF,TGTGCCAGCAGACATAGGGGGGGAGGTGAGCAGTTCTTC
TRBV28,TRBJ1-3,14,TRBD1,NA,CASSVTGGPNTIYF,TGTGCCAGCAGTGTCACAGGGGGCCCAAACACCATATATTTT
TRBV28,TRBJ1-5,16,TRBD1,NA,CASSLRTGGAGQPQHF,TGTGCCAGCAGTCTCCGCACAGGGGGCGCGGGTCAGCCCCAGCATTTT
TRBV6-2/TRBV6-3,TRBJ1-6,16,NA,NA,CASSYPGGSYNSPLHF,TGTGCCAGCAGTTACCCGGGAGGCTCCTATAATTCACCCCTCCACTTT
TRBV6-5,TRBJ2-7,14,TRBD2,NA,CASRRLAGGYEQYF,TGTGCCAGCCGACGACTAGCGGGAGGCTACGAGCAGTACTTC
TRBV19,TRBJ1-5,14,NA,once,CASSIGQGNQPQHF,TGTGCCAGTAGTATAGGACAGGGCAATCAGCCCCAGCATTTT
TRBV11-1,TRBJ1-6,13,NA,once,CASSLARNSPLHF,TGTGCCAGCAGCTTAGCCAGAAATTCACCCCTCCACTTT
TRBV27,TRBJ2-1,16,TRBD2,once,CASSSLIRTSDNEQFF,TGTGCCAGCAGTTCGCTCATTCGGACTAGCGATAATGAGCAGTTCTTC
TRBV6-8,TRBJ1-5,13,NA,NA,CASSPTGHQPQHF,TGTGCCAGCAGTCCAACAGGGCATCAGCCCCAGCATTTT
TRBV27,TRBJ2-7,14,TRBD1,once,CASKSGQGPHEQYF,TGTGCCAGCAAGAGCGGACAGGGTCCCCACGAGCAGTACTTC
TRBV27,TRBJ2-1,15,TRBD2,NA,CASRPGLAGVNEQFF,TGTGCCAGCAGGCCCGGACTAGCGGGAGTCAATGAGCAGTTCTTC
TRBV29-1,TRBJ1-4,14,NA,NA,CSVEGEVSGEKLFF,TGCAGCGTTGAAGGGGAGGTTAGCGGGGAAAAACTGTTTTTT